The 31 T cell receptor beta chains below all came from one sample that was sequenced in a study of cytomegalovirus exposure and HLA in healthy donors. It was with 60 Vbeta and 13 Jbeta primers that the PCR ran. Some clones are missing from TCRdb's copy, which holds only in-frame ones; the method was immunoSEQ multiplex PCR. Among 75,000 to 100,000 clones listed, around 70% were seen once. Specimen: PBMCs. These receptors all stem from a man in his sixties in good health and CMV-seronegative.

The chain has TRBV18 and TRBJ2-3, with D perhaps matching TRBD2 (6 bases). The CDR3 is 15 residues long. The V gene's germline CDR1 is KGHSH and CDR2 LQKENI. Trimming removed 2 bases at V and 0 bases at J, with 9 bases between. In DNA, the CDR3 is TGTGCCAGCTCACCAGGCGGAGGGAGCACAGATACGCAGTATTTT. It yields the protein CASSPGGGSTDTQYF.

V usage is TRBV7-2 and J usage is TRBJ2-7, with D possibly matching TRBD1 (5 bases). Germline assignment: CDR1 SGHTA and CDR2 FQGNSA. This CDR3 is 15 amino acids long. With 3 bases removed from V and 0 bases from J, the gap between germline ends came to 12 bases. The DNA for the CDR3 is TGTGCCAGCAGCTTGGGGCACCCCGCCTCCTACGAGCAGTACTTC. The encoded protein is CASSLGHPASYEQYF. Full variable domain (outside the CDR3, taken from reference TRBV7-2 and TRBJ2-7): GAGVSQSPSNKVTEKGKDVELRCDPISGHTALYWYRQSLGQGLEFLIYFQGNSAPDKSGLPSDRFSAERTGGSVSTLTIQRTQQEDSAVYLCASSLGHPASYEQYFGPGTRLTVT.

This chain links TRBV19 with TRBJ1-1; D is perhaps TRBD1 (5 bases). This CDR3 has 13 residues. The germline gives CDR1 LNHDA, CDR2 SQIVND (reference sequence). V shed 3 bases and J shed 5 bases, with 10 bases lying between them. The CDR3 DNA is TGTGCCAGTAGTATTCAGGGTAAAACTGAAGCTTTCTTT. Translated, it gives CASSIQGKTEAFF.

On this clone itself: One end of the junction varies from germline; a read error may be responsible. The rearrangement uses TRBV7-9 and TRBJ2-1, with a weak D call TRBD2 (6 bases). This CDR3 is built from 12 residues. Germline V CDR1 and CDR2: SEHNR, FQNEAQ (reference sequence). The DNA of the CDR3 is TGTTCCAGCGGCGGGGTGGTGGATGAGCAGTTCTTC. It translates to CSSGGVVDEQFF.

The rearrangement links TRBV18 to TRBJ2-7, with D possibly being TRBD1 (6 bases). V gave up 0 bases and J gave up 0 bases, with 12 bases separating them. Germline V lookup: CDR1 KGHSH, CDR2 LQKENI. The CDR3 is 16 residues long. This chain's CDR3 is CASSPPGQNTSYEQYF. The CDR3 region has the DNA TGTGCCAGCTCACCACCCGGACAGAATACCTCCTACGAGCAGTACTTC.

The CDR3 here is CASSEPTGGGGYTF. For the CDR3, the DNA is TGTGCCAGCAGTGAACCAACAGGGGGAGGGGGCTACACCTTC. The chain joins TRBV6-1 to TRBJ1-2; 8 bases match TRBD1. The CDR3 extends over 14 amino acids. Germline trimming cut 2 bases from V and 8 bases from J; bases unmatched to any gene: 7. Germline CDR1 reads MNHNS; CDR2 reads SASEGT.

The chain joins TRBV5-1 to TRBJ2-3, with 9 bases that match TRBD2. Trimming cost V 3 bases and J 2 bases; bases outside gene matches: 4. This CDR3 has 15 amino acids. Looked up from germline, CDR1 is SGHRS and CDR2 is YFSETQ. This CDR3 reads CASSSERGDTDTQYF. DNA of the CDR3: TGCGCCAGCAGCTCGGAGCGGGGGGACACAGATACGCAGTATTTT.

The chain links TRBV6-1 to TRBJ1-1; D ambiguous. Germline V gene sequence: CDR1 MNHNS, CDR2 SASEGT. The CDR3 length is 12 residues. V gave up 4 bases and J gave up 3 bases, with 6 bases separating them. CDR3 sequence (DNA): TGTGCCAGCAGTGCCGAGGACACTGAAGCTTTCTTT. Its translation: CASSAEDTEAFF.

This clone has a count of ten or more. The CDR3: CASSHPGQGWNEQFF. CDR3 in DNA: TGTGCCAGCAGCCATCCGGGACAGGGGTGGAATGAGCAGTTCTTC. The rearrangement uses TRBV5-4 and TRBJ2-1; 10 bases align to TRBD1. The germline V gene has CDR1 SGHNT and CDR2 YYREEE (reference sequence). V was pared by 4 bases and J by 7 bases, with 8 bases of the junction left unmatched. The CDR3 has 15 amino acids.

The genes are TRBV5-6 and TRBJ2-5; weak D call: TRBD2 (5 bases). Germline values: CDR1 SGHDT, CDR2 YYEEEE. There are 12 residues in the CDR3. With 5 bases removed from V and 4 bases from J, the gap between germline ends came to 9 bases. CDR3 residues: CASSPGRETQYF. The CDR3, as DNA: TGTGCCAGCAGTCCGGGAAGAGAGACCCAGTACTTC.

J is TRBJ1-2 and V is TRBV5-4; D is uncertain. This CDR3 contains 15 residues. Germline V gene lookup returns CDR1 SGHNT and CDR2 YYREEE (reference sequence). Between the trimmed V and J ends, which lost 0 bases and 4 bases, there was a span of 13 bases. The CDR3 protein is CASSLAGSRLYGYTF. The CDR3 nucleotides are TGTGCCAGCAGCTTGGCCGGATCCAGACTCTATGGCTACACCTTC.

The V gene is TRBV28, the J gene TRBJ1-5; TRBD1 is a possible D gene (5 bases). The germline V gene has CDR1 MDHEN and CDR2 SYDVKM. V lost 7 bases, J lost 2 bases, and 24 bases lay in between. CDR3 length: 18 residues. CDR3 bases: TGTGCCAGCATCGACCCCGGGAGCAGGGCACTTCGCAATCAGCCCCAGCATTTT. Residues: CASIDPGSRALRNQPQHF.

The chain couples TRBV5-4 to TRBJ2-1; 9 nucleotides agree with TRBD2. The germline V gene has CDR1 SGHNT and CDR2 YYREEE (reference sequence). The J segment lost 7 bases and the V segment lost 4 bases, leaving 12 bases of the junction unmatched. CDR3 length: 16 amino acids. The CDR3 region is CASSPPGGRAGNEQFF. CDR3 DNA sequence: TGTGCCAGCAGCCCCCCAGGCGGGAGGGCGGGGAATGAGCAGTTCTTC.

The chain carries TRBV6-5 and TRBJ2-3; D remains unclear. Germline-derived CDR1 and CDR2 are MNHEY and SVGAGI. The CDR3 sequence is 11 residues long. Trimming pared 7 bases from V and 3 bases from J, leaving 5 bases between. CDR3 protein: CASKRTDTQYF. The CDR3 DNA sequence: TGTGCCAGCAAGAGAACAGATACGCAGTATTTT.

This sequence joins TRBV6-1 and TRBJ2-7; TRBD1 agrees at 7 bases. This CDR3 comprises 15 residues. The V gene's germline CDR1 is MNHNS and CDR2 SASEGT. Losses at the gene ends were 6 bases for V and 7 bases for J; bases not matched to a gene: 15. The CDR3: CASRVSLGQLIEQYF. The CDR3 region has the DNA TGTGCCAGCAGGGTGTCTCTGGGACAGCTGATAGAGCAGTACTTC.

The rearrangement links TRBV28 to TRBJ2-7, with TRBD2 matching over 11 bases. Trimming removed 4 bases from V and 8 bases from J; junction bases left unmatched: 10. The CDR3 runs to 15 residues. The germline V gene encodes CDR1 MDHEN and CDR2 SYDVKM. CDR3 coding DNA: TGTGCCAGCAGTTCCCTTAGCGGGAGGGACGGGAAGCAGTACTTC. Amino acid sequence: CASSSLSGRDGKQYF.

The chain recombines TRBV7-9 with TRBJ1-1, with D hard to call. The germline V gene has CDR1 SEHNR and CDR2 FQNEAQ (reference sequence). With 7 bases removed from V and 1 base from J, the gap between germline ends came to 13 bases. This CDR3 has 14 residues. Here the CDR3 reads CASITDGGNTEAFF. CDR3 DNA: TGTGCCAGCATCACCGACGGAGGGAACACTGAAGCTTTCTTT.

The CDR3 DNA follows: TGTGCCAGCAGCATTAGCGGGAGGAGGGAGACCCAGTACTTC. It specifies CASSISGRRETQYF. The chain carries TRBV5-5 and TRBJ2-5, with 10 nucleotides matching TRBD2. Germline V gene data show CDR1 as SGHKS and CDR2 as YYEKEE (reference sequence). Trimming cost V 4 bases and J 5 bases; bases outside gene matches: 5. The CDR3 consists of 14 residues.

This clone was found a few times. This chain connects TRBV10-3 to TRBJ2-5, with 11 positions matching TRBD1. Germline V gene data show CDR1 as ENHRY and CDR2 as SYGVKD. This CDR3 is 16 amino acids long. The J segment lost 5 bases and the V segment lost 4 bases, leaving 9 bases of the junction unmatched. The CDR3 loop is CAISGGQGAVGETQYF. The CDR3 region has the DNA TGTGCCATCAGTGGCGGACAGGGGGCCGTTGGGGAGACCCAGTACTTC.

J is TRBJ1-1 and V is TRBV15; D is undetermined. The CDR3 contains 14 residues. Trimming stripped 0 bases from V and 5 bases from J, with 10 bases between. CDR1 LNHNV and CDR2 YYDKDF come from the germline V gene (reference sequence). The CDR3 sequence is CATSRDPTLTEAFF. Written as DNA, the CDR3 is TGTGCCACCAGCAGAGACCCGACACTTACTGAAGCTTTCTTT.

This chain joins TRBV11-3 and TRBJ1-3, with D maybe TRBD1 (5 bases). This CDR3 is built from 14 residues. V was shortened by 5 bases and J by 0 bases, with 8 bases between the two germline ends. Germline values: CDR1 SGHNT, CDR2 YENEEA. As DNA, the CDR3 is TGTGCCAGCAGCGCGGACAACTCTGGAAACACCATATATTTT. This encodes CASSADNSGNTIYF.

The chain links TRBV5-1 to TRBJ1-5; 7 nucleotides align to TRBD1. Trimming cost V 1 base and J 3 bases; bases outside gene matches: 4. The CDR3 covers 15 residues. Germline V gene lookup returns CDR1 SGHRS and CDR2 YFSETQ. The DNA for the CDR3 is TGCGCCAGCAGCTTGACAGGGGCGAACAATCAGCCCCAGCATTTT. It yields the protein CASSLTGANNQPQHF.

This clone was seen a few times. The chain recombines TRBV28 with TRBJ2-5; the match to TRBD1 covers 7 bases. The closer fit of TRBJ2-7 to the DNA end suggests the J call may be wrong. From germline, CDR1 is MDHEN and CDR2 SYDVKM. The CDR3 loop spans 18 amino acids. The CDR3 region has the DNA TGTGCCAGCAGTTACACAGGGGTGGGGGCTCTTGGGTCCTACGAGCAGTACTTC. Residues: CASSYTGVGALGSYEQYF.

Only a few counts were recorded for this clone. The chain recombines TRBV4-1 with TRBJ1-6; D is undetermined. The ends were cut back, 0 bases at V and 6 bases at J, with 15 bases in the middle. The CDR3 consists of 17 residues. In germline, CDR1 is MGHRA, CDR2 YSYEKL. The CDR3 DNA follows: TGCGCCAGCAGCCAAGATTTGGGCAGGATGGGTAATTCACCCCTCCACTTT. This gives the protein CASSQDLGRMGNSPLHF.

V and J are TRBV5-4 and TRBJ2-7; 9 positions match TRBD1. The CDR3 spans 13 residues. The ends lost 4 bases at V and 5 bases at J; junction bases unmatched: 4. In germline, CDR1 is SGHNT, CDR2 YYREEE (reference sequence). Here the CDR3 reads CASSQDRGHEQYF. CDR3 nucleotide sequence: TGTGCCAGCAGCCAGGACAGGGGCCACGAGCAGTACTTC.

The CDR3 is CASSVAYRADTQYF. The CDR3 nucleotides read TGTGCCAGCAGCGTAGCTTACCGGGCAGATACGCAGTATTTT. The chain employs TRBV9 and TRBJ2-3; no definite D call. CDR1 and CDR2 from the germline V gene are SGDLS and YYNGEE. The CDR3 has 14 residues. Between the trimmed V and J ends, which lost 0 bases and 4 bases, there was a span of 9 bases.

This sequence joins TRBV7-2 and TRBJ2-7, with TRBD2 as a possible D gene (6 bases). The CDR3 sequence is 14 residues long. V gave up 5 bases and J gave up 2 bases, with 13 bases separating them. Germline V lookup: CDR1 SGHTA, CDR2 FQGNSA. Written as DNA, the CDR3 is TGTGCCAGCAGCCGACGGCGGGGAGCCTACGAGCAGTACTTC. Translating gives CASSRRRGAYEQYF.

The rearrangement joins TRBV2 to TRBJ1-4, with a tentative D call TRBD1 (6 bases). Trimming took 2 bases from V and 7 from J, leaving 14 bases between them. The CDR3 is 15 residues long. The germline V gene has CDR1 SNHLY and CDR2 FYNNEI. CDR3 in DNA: TGTGCCAGCAGTGAAAATATGGCAGGGGTTGAAAAACTGTTTTTT. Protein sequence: CASSENMAGVEKLFF.

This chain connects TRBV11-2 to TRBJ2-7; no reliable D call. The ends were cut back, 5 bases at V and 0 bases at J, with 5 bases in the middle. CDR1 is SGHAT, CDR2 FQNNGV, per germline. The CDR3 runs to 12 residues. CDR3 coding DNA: TGTGCCAGCAGCCTAAGCTCCTACGAGCAGTACTTC. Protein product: CASSLSSYEQYF.

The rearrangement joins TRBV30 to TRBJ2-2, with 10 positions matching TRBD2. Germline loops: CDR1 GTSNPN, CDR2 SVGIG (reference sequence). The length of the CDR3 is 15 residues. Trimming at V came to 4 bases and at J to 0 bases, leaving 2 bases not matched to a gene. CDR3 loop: CAWTSGGSNTGELFF. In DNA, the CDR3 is TGTGCCTGGACTAGCGGGGGATCGAACACCGGGGAGCTGTTTTTT.

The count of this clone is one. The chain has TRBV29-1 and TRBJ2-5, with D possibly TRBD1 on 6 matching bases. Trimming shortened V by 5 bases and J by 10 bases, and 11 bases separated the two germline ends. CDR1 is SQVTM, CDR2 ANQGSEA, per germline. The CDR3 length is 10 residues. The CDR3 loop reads CSVRQEVQYF. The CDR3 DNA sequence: TGCAGCGTTAGACAGGAGGTCCAGTACTTC.